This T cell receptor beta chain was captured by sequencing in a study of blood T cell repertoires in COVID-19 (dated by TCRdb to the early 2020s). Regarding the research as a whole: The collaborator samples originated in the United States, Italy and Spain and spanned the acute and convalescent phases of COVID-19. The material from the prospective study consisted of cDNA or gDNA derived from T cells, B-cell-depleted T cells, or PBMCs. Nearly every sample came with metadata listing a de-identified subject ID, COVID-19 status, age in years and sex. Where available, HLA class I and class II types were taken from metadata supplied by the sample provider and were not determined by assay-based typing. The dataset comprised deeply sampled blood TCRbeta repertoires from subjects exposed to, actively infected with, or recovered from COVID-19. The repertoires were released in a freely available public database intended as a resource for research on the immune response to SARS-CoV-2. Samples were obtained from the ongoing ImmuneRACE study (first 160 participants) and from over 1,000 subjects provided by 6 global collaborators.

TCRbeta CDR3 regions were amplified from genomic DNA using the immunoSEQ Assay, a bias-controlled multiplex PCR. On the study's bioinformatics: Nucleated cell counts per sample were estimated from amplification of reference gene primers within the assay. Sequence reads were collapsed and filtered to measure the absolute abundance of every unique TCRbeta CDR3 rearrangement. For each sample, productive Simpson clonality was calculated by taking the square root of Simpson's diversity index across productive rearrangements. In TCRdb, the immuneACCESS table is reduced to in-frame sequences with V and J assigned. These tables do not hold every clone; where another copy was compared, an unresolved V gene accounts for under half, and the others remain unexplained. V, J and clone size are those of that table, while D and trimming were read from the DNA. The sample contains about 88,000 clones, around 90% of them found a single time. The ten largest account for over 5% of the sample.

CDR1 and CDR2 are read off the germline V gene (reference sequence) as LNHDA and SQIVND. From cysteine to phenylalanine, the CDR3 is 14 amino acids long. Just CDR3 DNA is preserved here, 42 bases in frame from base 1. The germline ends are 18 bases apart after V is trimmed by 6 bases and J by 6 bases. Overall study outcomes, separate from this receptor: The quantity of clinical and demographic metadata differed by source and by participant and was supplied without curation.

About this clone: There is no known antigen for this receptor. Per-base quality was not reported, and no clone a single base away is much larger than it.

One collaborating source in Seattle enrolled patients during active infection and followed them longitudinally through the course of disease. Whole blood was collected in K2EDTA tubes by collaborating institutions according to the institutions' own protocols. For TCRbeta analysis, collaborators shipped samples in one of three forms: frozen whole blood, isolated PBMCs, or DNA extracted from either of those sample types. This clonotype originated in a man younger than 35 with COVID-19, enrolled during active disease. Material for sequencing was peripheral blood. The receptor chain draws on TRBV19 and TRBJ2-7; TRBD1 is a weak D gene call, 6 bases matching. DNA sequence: TGTGCCAGTAGCACAAACAGGGATTGGGGCGAGCAGTACTTC. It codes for CASSTNRDWGEQYF.